The 15 T cell receptor beta chains below all came from one sample that was sequenced in a study of cytomegalovirus exposure and HLA in healthy donors. Primers: 60 Vbeta forward and 13 Jbeta reverse. This table comes from immunoSEQ multiplex PCR, and its TCRdb copy is limited to in-frame clones, with some not included. The table shows a few hundred thousand clones, with around 90% occurring only once. The sequenced sample was PBMCs. The receptors originated from a girl aged 2 to 9 in good health and CMV-seronegative.

This chain links TRBV6-5 with TRBJ2-2, with unresolved D. The CDR3 runs to 12 residues. V lost 5 bases and J lost 2, with 3 bases in between. Germline CDR1 and CDR2: MNHEY and SVGAGI. The CDR3: CASSHNTGELFF. The CDR3 DNA reads TGTGCCAGCAGTCATAACACCGGGGAGCTGTTTTTT.

The chain links TRBV25-1 to TRBJ1-2; D is unclear. CDR1 and CDR2 (germline): MGHDK, SYGVNS. V lost 2 bases to trimming and J lost 7 bases, with 11 bases between them. The CDR3 extends over 13 amino acids. The CDR3 loop is CASSEERELGYTF. Here the CDR3 DNA reads TGTGCCAGCAGTGAAGAGCGTGAGCTTGGCTACACCTTC.

The DNA of the CDR3 is TGTGCCAGCAGCTTAGGCGGGCTAGCGGGAGGATACGAGCAGTACTTC. It yields the protein CASSLGGLAGGYEQYF. V is TRBV13 and J is TRBJ2-7; 11 bases fit TRBD2. Looked up from germline, CDR1 is PRHDT and CDR2 is FYEKMQ (reference sequence). Trimming cost V 0 bases and J 4 bases; bases outside gene matches: 5. The length of the CDR3 is 16 residues.

V gene TRBV5-1 combines with J gene TRBJ2-1; TRBD2 matches at 10 bases. J lost 7 bases, V lost 2 bases, and 6 bases had no gene match. CDR3 length equals 15 residues. Germline V lookup: CDR1 SGHRS, CDR2 YFSETQ. The CDR3, as DNA: TGCGCCAGCAGCTTACTAGCGGGATATGGGAATGAGCAGTTCTTC. This sequence encodes CASSLLAGYGNEQFF.

This chain uses TRBV10-1 with TRBJ2-7; D perhaps matches TRBD1 (5 bases). Trimming took 4 bases from V and 3 from J, leaving 10 bases between them. Germline assignment: CDR1 WNHNN and CDR2 SYGVQD (reference sequence). This CDR3 has 13 amino acids. CDR3: CASSVDSYYEQYF. As DNA, the CDR3 is TGCGCCAGCAGTGTTGACAGCTACTACGAGCAGTACTTC.

V and J are TRBV9 and TRBJ2-1; the match to TRBD2 covers 11 bases. CDR1 and CDR2 from the germline V gene are SGDLS and YYNGEE. V lost 2 bases to trimming and J lost 2 bases; unmatched junction nucleotides: 3. The CDR3 is made up of 16 amino acids. The CDR3 sequence: CASSVRLAGTYNEQFF. CDR3 coding DNA: TGTGCCAGCAGCGTCCGACTAGCGGGGACCTACAATGAGCAGTTCTTC.

The chain employs TRBV28 and TRBJ2-4, with D unclear. V was pared by 3 bases and J by 0 bases, with 9 bases between. Germline CDR1 reads MDHEN; CDR2 reads SYDVKM. This CDR3 spans 15 amino acids. DNA of the CDR3: TGTGCCAGCAGTTTCTTAACTGGAGCCAAAAACATTCAGTACTTC. Its translation is CASSFLTGAKNIQYF.

The chain employs TRBV25-1 and TRBJ2-5, with a tentative D call TRBD2 (5 bases). Germline V gene lookup returns CDR1 MGHDK and CDR2 SYGVNS. V was clipped by 5 bases and J by 7 bases, with 14 bases between them. The CDR3 extends over 13 amino acids. In nucleotides, the CDR3 is TGTGCCAGCAGTTTTTCTAGCCCGGGGACCCAGTACTTC. This codes for CASSFSSPGTQYF.

V and J are TRBV19 and TRBJ1-1, with D possibly TRBD1 on 5 matching bases. This CDR3 has 12 amino acids. V was clipped by 7 bases and J by 4 bases, with 10 bases between them. Per the germline V gene, CDR1 is LNHDA and CDR2 is SQIVND (reference sequence). The CDR3 here is CASKVGGTEAFF. The CDR3 coding sequence is TGTGCCAGTAAGGTGGGGGGCACTGAAGCTTTCTTT.

The J gene is TRBJ2-2, the V gene TRBV5-6; 10 bases match TRBD1. The J segment lost 6 bases and the V segment lost 2 bases, leaving 1 base of the junction unmatched. Germline V CDR1 and CDR2: SGHDT, YYEEEE. The length of the CDR3 is 14 residues. The CDR3 spells CASSFGTGAGELFF. CDR3 sequence (DNA): TGTGCCAGCAGCTTTGGGACAGGGGCCGGGGAGCTGTTTTTT.

The chain combines TRBV29-1 with TRBJ2-4; tentative D call: TRBD2 (6 bases). Between the trimmed V and J ends, which lost 2 bases and 1 base, there was a span of 12 bases. The CDR3 sequence is 15 residues long. Germline CDR1 is SQVTM and CDR2 is ANQGSEA. The CDR3 bases are TGCAGCGTTGAACTCCGCGGGATGGCCAAAAACATTCAGTACTTC. Protein: CSVELRGMAKNIQYF.

The rearrangement links TRBV11-1 to TRBJ2-1; 7 bases are a match to TRBD2. With 1 base clipped from V and 6 bases from J, the junction kept 6 bases outside the gene matches. The germline CDR1 and CDR2 sequences are SGHAT and FQDESV (reference sequence). The length of the CDR3 is 15 residues. CDR3 bases: TGTGCCAGCAGCTTAGGGGGTGCGGGAGTCAATGAGCAGTTCTTC. Translated, it gives CASSLGGAGVNEQFF. Drawing the rest from reference TRBV11-1 and TRBJ2-1, the complete variable domain is EAEVAQSPRYKITEKSQAVAFWCDPISGHATLYWYRQILGQGPELLVQFQDESVVDDSQLPKDRFSAERLKGVDSTLKIQPAELGDSAMYLCASSLGGAGVNEQFFGPGTRLTVL.

The chain is built from TRBV19 and TRBJ1-2; TRBD1 aligns across 9 bases. CDR1 and CDR2 (germline): LNHDA, SQIVND (reference sequence). The V segment lost 7 bases and the J segment 8 bases; nucleotides outside the gene matches: 8. CDR3 length: 13 residues. CDR3 residues: CASTPGQGIGYTF. CDR3 bases: TGTGCCAGTACCCCGGGACAGGGAATAGGCTACACCTTC.

This clone was observed a single time. Other DNA sequences in this sample translate to the same CDR3. The rearrangement links TRBV9 to TRBJ2-3, with 7 bases matching TRBD2. The germline V gene has CDR1 SGDLS and CDR2 YYNGEE. The CDR3 has 15 amino acids. V lost 0 bases, J lost 0 bases, and 1 base stayed unmatched. The CDR3 DNA is TGTGCCAGCAGCGTAGCGGGGGGAAGCACAGATACGCAGTATTTT. This codes for CASSVAGGSTDTQYF.

The chain has TRBV30 and TRBJ2-1, with TRBD2 matching 9 bases. V gave up 4 bases and J gave up 9 bases; unmatched junction bases: 10. The CDR3 is 14 residues long. The V gene's germline CDR1 is GTSNPN and CDR2 SVGIG (reference sequence). CDR3 residues: CAWNWRGGSGEQFF. The CDR3 DNA reads TGTGCCTGGAATTGGCGGGGGGGCTCGGGTGAGCAGTTCTTC.